This T cell receptor beta chain originates from a study of control samples from healthy donors and cancer patients. Clones were read by immunoSEQ multiplex PCR, and TCRdb kept only the in-frame ones, dropping some. In the table there are 120,000 or so clones, around 89% of which are singletons. The germline V gene encodes CDR1 GTSNPN and CDR2 SVGIG (reference sequence). The germline V and J ends were trimmed by 0 bases and 0 bases, with 9 bases remaining between them. CDR3 length: 15 residues. The specimen was blood. The chain couples TRBV30 to TRBJ1-3, with D unresolved. This sequence originates from a man aged 45-65 years in good health. The CDR3 loop reads CAWSVEFLSGNTIYF. DNA of the CDR3: TGTGCCTGGAGTGTAGAGTTCCTCTCTGGAAACACCATATATTTT.